These 3 T cell receptor beta chains originate from one sample sequenced in a study of shared clonotypes between healthy human individuals. Sequenced by immunoSEQ multiplex PCR; TCRdb stores in-frame clones only, minus some. The sample lists 450,000 or so clones; roughly four fifths were seen once. Sequenced sample: PBMCs. The origin of the receptors is a middle-aged woman in good health. Some clones in this sample may be carry-over from other donors' samples.

The V call is TRBV28, the J call TRBJ2-7; D is uncertain. The length of the CDR3 is 12 residues. Trimming removed 5 bases from V and 3 bases from J, with 8 bases in between. Germline CDR1 reads MDHEN; CDR2 reads SYDVKM. CDR3 sequence reads: CASSPLFYEQYF. For the CDR3, the DNA is TGTGCCAGCAGTCCACTATTCTACGAGCAGTACTTC.

This clone was detected a few times. The chain uses TRBV2 and TRBJ1-2; no clear D. Germline CDR1 SNHLY, CDR2 FYNNEI. The CDR3 is made up of 12 amino acids. Trimming pared 4 bases from V and 2 bases from J, leaving 5 bases between. CDR3 bases: TGTGCCAGCAGTGGGTTAAACTATGGCTACACCTTC. This gives the protein CASSGLNYGYTF.

This chain links TRBV4-2 with TRBJ2-3, with D possibly matching TRBD2 (5 bases). The V end lost 5 bases, the J end lost 2 bases, and 11 bases lay between the germline ends. The germline gives CDR1 LGHNA, CDR2 YNFKEQ. This CDR3 region has 14 residues. In DNA, the CDR3 is TGTGCCAGCAGCAGACTACAGCACACAGATACGCAGTATTTT. Encoded protein: CASSRLQHTDTQYF.